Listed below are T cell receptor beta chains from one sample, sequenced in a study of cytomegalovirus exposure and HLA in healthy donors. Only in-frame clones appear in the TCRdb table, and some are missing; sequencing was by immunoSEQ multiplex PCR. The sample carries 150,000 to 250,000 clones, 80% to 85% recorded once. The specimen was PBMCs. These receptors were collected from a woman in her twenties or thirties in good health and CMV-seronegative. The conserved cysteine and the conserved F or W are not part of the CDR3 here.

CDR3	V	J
ASSELATKSYEQY	TRBV6-1	TRBJ2-7
ASSIDVRLGYT	TRBV19	TRBJ1-2
ASSPDGGAAYNEQF	TRBV19	TRBJ2-1
ASSYGLAGGRNEQF	TRBV6-5	TRBJ2-1
ASSLGGGGGNEQY	TRBV11-2	TRBJ2-7
ASTRQGARYEQY	TRBV11-2	TRBJ2-7
ASRGSIRDSLNGYT	TRBV19	TRBJ1-2
ASSPGLALTDTQY	TRBV2	TRBJ2-3
ASSYRPGWQETQY	TRBV6-5	TRBJ2-5
ASSSTILSYNEQF	TRBV27	TRBJ2-1
ASLRTSGRNEHYEQY	TRBV2	TRBJ2-7
AWRTGGVDTQY	TRBV30	TRBJ2-3
ASSIGYGQGLHSNQPQH	TRBV19	TRBJ1-5
AFKWGLAGQETQY	TRBV2	TRBJ2-5
ASSAGQKGNTIY	TRBV25-1	TRBJ1-3
ASSSRALEGVYTDTQY	TRBV5-1	TRBJ2-3
ASSTSGGGTDTQY	TRBV19	TRBJ2-3
ASSEIPSRSTGELF	TRBV6-1	TRBJ2-2
ASSLGLAVGEQF	TRBV7-3	TRBJ2-1
ASSVVYYGYT	TRBV28	TRBJ1-2
ASSKTSGQYNEQF	TRBV7-2	TRBJ2-1
ASSPSGLSYEQY	TRBV4-1	TRBJ2-7
ATTVGQGLNEQY	TRBV19	TRBJ2-7
ASSMEQGGIYEQY	TRBV19	TRBJ2-7
ASSRDRQEPGNTIY	TRBV9	TRBJ1-3
ASSIGDRGYEQY	TRBV19	TRBJ2-7
ASSQDLWRSPLH	TRBV4-1	TRBJ1-6
ASSVGAQGGGKNIQY	TRBV9	TRBJ2-4
ASRDGTSGSDEQF	TRBV2	TRBJ2-1
ASSLAGMNTEAF	TRBV28	TRBJ1-1
ASSTWTSGRGPNYEQY	TRBV19	TRBJ2-7